This TCR beta chain was captured by sequencing in a study of cytomegalovirus exposure and HLA in healthy donors. Points from the study as a whole: One variant, a missense change in DCLRE1C, was linked in a later analysis to TCR beta V- and J-gene trimming. Specificity of a few CMV-associated chains for CMV antigens was verified in vitro.

Of note for this clone: No antigen is known for it.

13 Jbeta primers and 60 Vbeta primers were used for the PCR. Clones were read by immunoSEQ multiplex PCR, and TCRdb kept only the in-frame ones, dropping some. The sample carries approximately 130,000 clones, approximately 80% recorded once. Between the trimmed V and J ends, which lost 10 bases and 6 bases, there was a span of 12 bases. The CDR3 is made up of 11 amino acids. Germline values: CDR1 LNHDA, CDR2 SQIVND (reference sequence). The sample consisted of PBMCs. This chain joins TRBV19 and TRBJ1-1; D may be TRBD1 (5 bases). This sequence was found in a man aged 18 to 30 in good health and CMV-seropositive. This CDR3 is CAIYRGAEAFF. CDR3 sequence (DNA): TGTGCCATCTACCGGGGGGCTGAAGCTTTCTTT. The full variable domain, rest sourced from reference TRBV19 and TRBJ1-1, is DGGITQSPKYLFRKEGQNVTLSCEQNLNHDAMYWYRQDPGQGLRLIYYSQIVNDFQKGDIAEGYSVSREKKESFPLTVTSAQKNPTAFYLCAIYRGAEAFFGQGTRLTVV.